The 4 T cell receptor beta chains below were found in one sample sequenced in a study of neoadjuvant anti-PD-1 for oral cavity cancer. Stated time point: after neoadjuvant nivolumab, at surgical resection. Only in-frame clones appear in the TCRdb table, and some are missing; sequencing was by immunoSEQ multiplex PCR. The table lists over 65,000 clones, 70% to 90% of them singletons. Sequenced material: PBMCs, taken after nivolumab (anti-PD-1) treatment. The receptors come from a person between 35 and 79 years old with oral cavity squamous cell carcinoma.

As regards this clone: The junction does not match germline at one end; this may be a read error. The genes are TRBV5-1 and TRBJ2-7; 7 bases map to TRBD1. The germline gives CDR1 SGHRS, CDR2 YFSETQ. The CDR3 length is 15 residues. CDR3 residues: CASRLGQISSYEQYF. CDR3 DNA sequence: TGCGCCAGCAGGTTGGGACAGATAAGCTCCTACGAGCAGTACTTC.

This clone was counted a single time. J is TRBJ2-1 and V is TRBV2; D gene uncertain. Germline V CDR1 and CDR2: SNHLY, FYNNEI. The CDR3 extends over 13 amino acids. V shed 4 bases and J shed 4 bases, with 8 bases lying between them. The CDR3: CASSVGPYNEQFF. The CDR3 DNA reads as TGTGCCAGCAGTGTGGGCCCGTACAATGAGCAGTTCTTC.

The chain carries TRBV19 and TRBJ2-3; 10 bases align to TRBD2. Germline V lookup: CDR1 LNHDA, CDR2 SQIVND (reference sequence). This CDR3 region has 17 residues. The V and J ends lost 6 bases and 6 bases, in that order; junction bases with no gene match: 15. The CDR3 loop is CASSTPWASGSYDTQYF. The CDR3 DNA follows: TGTGCCAGTAGCACTCCTTGGGCTAGCGGGAGTTATGATACGCAGTATTTT.

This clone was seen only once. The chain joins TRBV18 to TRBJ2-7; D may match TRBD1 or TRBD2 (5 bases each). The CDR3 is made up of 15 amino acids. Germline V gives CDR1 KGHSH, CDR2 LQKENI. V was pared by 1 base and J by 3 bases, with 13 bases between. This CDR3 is CASSPRGRDLYEQYF. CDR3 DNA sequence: TGTGCCAGCTCACCACGGGGACGAGACCTCTACGAGCAGTACTTC. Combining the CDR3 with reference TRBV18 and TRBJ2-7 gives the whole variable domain NAGVMQNPRHLVRRRGQEARLRCSPMKGHSHVYWYRQLPEEGLKFMVYLQKENIIDESGMPKERFSAEFPKEGPSILRIQQVVRGDSAAYFCASSPRGRDLYEQYFGPGTRLTVT.